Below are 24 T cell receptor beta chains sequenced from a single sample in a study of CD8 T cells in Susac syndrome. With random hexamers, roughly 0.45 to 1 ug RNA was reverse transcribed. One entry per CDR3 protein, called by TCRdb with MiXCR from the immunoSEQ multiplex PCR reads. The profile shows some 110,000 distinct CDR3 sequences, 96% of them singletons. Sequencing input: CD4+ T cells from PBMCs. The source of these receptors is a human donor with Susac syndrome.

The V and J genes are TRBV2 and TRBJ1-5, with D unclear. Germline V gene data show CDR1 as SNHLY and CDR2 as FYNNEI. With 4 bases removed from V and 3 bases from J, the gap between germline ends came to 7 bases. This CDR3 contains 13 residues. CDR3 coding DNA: TGTGCCAGCAGTGGGATGAACAATCAGCCCCAGCATTTT. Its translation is CASSGMNNQPQHF.

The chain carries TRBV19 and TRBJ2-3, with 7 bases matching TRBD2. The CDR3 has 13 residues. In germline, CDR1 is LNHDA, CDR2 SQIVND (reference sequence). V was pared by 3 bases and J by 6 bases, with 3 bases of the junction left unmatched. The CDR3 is CASSIRTRDTQYF. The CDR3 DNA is TGTGCCAGTAGTATCCGGACTAGGGATACGCAGTATTTT.

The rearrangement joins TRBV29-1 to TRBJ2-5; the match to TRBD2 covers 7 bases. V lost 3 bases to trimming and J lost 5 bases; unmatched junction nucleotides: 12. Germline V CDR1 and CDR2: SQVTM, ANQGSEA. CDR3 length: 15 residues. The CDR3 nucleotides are TGCAGCGTTGATTGGCGGGAGAGGGGATGGGAGACCCAGTACTTC. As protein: CSVDWRERGWETQYF.

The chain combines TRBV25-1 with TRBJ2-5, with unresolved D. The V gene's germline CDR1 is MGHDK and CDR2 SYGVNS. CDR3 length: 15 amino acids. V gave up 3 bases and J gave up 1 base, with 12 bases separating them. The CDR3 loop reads CASSENQRGQETQYF. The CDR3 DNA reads TGTGCCAGCAGTGAGAATCAGCGCGGCCAAGAGACCCAGTACTTC.

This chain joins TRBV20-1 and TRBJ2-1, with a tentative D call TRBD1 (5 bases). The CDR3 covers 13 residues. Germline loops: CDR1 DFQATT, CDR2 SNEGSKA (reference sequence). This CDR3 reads CSTPRDSDNEQFF. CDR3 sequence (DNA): TGCAGCACCCCTAGAGACAGCGACAATGAGCAGTTCTTC.

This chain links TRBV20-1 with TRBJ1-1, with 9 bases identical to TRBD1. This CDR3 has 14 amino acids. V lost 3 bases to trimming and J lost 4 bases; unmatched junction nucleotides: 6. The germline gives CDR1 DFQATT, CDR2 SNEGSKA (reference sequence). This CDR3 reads CSASRTGGGTEAFF. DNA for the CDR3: TGCAGTGCTAGCAGAACAGGGGGCGGCACTGAAGCTTTCTTT.

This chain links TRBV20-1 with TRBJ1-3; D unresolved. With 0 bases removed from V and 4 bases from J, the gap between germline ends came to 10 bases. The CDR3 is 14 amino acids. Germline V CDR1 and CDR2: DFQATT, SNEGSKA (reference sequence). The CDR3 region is CSARDWGAGNTIYF. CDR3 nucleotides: TGCAGTGCTAGAGATTGGGGTGCCGGAAACACCATATATTTT.

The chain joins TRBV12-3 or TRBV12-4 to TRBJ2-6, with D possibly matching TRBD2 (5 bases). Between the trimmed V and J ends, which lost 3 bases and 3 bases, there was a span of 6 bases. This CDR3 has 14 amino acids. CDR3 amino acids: CASSFRDGANVLTF. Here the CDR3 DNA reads TGTGCCAGCAGTTTCCGGGATGGGGCCAACGTCCTGACTTTC.

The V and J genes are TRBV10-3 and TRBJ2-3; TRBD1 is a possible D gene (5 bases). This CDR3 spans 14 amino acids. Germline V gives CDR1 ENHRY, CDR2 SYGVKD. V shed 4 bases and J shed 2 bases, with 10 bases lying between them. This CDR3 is CAISADRNTDTQYF. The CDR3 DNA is TGTGCCATCAGTGCCGACAGAAACACAGATACGCAGTATTTT.

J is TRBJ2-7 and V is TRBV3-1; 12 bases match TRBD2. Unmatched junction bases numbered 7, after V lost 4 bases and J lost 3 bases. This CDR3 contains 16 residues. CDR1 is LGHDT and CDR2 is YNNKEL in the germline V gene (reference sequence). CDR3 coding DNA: TGTGCCAGCAGCCGTCGACTAGCGGGAGTGATCTACGAGCAGTACTTC. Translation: CASSRRLAGVIYEQYF.

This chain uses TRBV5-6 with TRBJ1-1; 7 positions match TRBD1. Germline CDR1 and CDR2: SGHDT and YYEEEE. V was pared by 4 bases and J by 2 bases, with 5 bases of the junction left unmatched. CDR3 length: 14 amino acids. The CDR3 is CASSPTGPNTEAFF. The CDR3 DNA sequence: TGTGCCAGCAGCCCGACAGGGCCCAACACTGAAGCTTTCTTT. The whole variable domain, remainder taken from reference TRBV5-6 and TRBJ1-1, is DAGVTQSPTHLIKTRGQQVTLRCSPKSGHDTVSWYQQALGQGPQFIFQYYEEEERQRGNFPDRFSGHQFPNYSSELNVNALLLGDSALYLCASSPTGPNTEAFFGQGTRLTVV.

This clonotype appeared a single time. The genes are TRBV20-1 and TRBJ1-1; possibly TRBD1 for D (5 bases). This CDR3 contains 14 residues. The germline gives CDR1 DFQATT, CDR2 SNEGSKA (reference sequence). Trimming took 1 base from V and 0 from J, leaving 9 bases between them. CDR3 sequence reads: CSARADTVNTEAFF. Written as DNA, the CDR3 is TGCAGTGCTAGAGCGGACACGGTGAACACTGAAGCTTTCTTT.

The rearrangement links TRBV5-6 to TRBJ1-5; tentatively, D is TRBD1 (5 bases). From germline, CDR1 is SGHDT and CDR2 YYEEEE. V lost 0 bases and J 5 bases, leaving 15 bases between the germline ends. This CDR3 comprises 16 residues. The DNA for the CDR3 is TGTGCCAGCAGCTTGGGTAGCAACAGGATGGATCAGCCCCAGCATTTT. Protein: CASSLGSNRMDQPQHF.

In DNA form, the CDR3 reads TGTGCCATCAGTGAGTCCCAAGGGTGGAACACTGAAGCTTTCTTT. This translates into CAISESQGWNTEAFF. The J gene is TRBJ1-1, the V gene TRBV10-3; D gene ambiguous. Germline values: CDR1 ENHRY, CDR2 SYGVKD. V was cut by 0 bases and J by 1 base, with 9 bases left in between. The CDR3 is 15 residues long.

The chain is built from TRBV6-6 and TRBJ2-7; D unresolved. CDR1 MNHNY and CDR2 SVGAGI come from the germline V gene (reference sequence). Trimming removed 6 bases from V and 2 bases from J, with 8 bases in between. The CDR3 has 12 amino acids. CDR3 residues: CASRGYAYEQYF. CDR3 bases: TGTGCCAGCAGGGGTTACGCCTACGAGCAGTACTTC.

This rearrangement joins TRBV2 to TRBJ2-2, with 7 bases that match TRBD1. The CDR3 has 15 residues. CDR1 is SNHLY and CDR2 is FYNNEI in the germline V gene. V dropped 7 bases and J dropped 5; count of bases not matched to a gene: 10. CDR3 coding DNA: TGTGCCAGCATGACCGGGACAGTCAGAACCGGGGAGCTGTTTTTT. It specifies CASMTGTVRTGELFF.

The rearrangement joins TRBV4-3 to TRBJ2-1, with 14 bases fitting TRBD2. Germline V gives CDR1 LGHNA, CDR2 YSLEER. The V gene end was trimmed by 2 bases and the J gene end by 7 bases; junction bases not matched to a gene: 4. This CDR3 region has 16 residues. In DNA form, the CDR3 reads TGCGCCAGCAGCCAACAGACTAGCGGGAGGGCAAATGAGCAGTTCTTC. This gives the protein CASSQQTSGRANEQFF.

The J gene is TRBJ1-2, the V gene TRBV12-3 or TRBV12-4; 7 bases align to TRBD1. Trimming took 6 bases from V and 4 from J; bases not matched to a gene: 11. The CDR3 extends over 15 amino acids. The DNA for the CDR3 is TGTGCCAGCAGGCGGACAGGAATAACCTTCTATGGCTACACCTTC. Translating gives CASRRTGITFYGYTF.

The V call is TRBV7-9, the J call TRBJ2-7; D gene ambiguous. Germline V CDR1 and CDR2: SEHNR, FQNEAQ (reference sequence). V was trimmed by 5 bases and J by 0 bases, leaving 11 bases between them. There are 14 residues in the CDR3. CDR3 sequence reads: CASSHRPNSYEQYF. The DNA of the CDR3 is TGTGCCAGCAGCCATCGCCCCAACTCCTACGAGCAGTACTTC.

CDR3 amino acids: CASRRQQGREQFF. The CDR3, as DNA: TGTGCCAGCAGGAGACAACAGGGGCGGGAGCAGTTCTTC. This chain joins TRBV28 and TRBJ2-1; 7 bases fit TRBD1. The trim removed 6 bases at V and 10 bases at J, leaving 9 bases unmatched. The CDR3 is 13 amino acids. Per the germline V gene, CDR1 is MDHEN and CDR2 is SYDVKM.

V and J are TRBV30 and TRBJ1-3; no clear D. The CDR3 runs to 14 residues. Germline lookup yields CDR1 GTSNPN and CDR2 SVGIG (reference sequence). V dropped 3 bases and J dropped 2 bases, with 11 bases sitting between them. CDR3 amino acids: CAWSPGGTGNTIYF. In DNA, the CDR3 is TGTGCCTGGAGCCCGGGAGGGACTGGAAACACCATATATTTT.

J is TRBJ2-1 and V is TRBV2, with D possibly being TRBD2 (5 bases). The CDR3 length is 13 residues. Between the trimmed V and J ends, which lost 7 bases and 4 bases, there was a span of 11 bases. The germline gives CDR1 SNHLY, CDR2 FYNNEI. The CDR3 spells CASTERTYNEQFF. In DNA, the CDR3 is TGTGCCAGCACCGAAAGGACTTACAATGAGCAGTTCTTC.

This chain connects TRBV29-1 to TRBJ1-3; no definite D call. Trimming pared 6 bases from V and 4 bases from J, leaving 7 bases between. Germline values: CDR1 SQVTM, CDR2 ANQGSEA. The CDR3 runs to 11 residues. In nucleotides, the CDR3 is TGCAGCGTGTCGAGGGGAAACACCATATATTTT. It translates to CSVSRGNTIYF. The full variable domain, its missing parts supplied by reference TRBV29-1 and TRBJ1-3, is SAVISQKPSRDICQRGTSLTIQCQVDSQVTMMFWYRQQPGQSLTLIATANQGSEATYESGFVIDKFPISRPNLTFSTLTVSNMSPEDSSIYLCSVSRGNTIYFGEGSWLTVV.

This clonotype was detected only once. The CDR3 is CASSTGQGGSYEQYF. CDR3 bases: TGTGCCAGCAGCACCGGACAGGGTGGTTCCTACGAGCAGTACTTC. The V gene is TRBV12-3 or TRBV12-4, the J gene TRBJ2-7, with 8 bases matching TRBD1. The V gene end was trimmed by 6 bases and the J gene end by 1 base; junction bases not matched to a gene: 8. The CDR3 contains 15 residues.